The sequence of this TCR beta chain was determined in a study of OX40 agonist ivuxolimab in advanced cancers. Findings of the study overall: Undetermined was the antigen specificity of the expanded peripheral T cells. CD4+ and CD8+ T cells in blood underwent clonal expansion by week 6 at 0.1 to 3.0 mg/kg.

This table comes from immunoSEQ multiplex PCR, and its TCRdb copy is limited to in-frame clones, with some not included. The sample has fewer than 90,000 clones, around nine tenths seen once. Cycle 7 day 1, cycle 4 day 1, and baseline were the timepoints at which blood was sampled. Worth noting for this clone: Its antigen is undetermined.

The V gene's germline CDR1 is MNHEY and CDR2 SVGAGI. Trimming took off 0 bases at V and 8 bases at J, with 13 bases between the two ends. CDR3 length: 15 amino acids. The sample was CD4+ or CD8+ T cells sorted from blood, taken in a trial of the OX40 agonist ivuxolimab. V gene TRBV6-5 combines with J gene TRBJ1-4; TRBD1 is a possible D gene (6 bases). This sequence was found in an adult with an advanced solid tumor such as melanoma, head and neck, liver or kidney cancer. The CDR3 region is CASSYSGRGSEKLFF. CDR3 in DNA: TGTGCCAGCAGTTACTCCGGGAGGGGGAGCGAAAAACTGTTTTTT.